The 22 T cell receptor beta chains presented below share a single source sample, sequenced in a study of blood T cells in healthy people across ages. It was with a sample-barcoded 5' primer and a J-beta primer mix that a second PCR of roughly 7 to 12 cycles was run. TCRdb re-analysed the 5' RACE reads in MiXCR, keeping a single row per CDR3 protein. The sample includes some 760,000 distinct CDR3 sequences, 25% of them seen just once. These data were also filed under a second study, of T cells of mothers and their children.

Sequencing was performed on blood. The source of these receptors is a boy aged 5 to 17 in good health.

The gene calls are TRBV6-2 or TRBV6-3 and TRBJ2-5; maybe TRBD2 (6 bases). The J call is doubtful: the DNA matches TRBJ2-7 better. Germline CDR1 MNHEY, CDR2 SVGEGT. The CDR3 runs to 15 residues. CDR3 residues: CASRSGSGSSYEQYF. The CDR3 bases are TGTGCCAGCAGGTCCGGGAGCGGAAGCTCCTACGAGCAGTACTTC.

The gene calls are TRBV25-1 and TRBJ2-3; 7 bases agree with TRBD2. With 0 bases clipped from V and 2 bases from J, the junction kept 2 bases outside the gene matches. Germline V gene lookup returns CDR1 MGHDK and CDR2 SYGVNS. The CDR3 is 15 residues long. The CDR3 spells CASSEYRGDTDTQYF. As DNA, the CDR3 is TGTGCCAGCAGTGAATATCGGGGGGACACAGATACGCAGTATTTT.

This chain uses TRBV15 with TRBJ1-4; TRBD1 is a possible D gene (5 bases). This CDR3 comprises 14 residues. V dropped 6 bases and J dropped 6 bases, with 14 bases sitting between them. Germline V gene sequence: CDR1 LNHNV, CDR2 YYDKDF (reference sequence). CDR3 coding DNA: TGTGCCACCAGACGTCAGGGCGGGGATGAAAAACTGTTTTTT. As protein: CATRRQGGDEKLFF.

This sequence joins TRBV28 and TRBJ2-3, with D unresolved. The V gene's germline CDR1 is MDHEN and CDR2 SYDVKM. Between the trimmed V and J ends, which lost 1 base and 0 bases, there was a span of 8 bases. The CDR3 is made up of 15 amino acids. CDR3 bases: TGTGCCAGCAGTTTATTGCCCATAAGCACAGATACGCAGTATTTT. Its translation is CASSLLPISTDTQYF.

In its sample, this clonotype was seen a few times. The rearrangement uses TRBV7-3 and TRBJ1-1; a weak D match, TRBD1 (5 bases). Germline assignment: CDR1 SGHTA and CDR2 FQGTGA. This CDR3 has 14 amino acids. Trimming took 5 bases from V and 4 from J, leaving 14 bases between them. The CDR3: CASSPAGGTTEAFF. In DNA form, the CDR3 reads TGTGCCAGCAGCCCCGCCGGGGGGACCACTGAAGCTTTCTTT.

This clonotype has just a few counts. V gene TRBV29-1 combines with J gene TRBJ1-2; D gene uncertain. The CDR3 totals 15 residues. The ends were cut back, 4 bases at V and 4 bases at J, with 19 bases in the middle. CDR1 and CDR2 from the germline V gene are SQVTM and ANQGSEA. The CDR3 DNA sequence: TGCAGCGTTGTAACGTCTGGACGGGAGGCCTATGGCTACACCTTC. This translates into CSVVTSGREAYGYTF.

This clonotype was observed a few times. The chain carries TRBV20-1 and TRBJ2-2; D is unresolved. V was cut by 3 bases and J by 3 bases, with 8 bases left in between. The CDR3 consists of 13 residues. Germline CDR1 DFQATT, CDR2 SNEGSKA (reference sequence). In DNA, the CDR3 is TGCAGTGCTAGTACGGGTTACACCGGGGAGCTGTTTTTT. Translating gives CSASTGYTGELFF.

This clonotype was seen a handful of times. This chain joins TRBV4-3 and TRBJ2-7, with TRBD2 matching 8 bases. J gave up 3 bases and V 1 base, and 5 bases lay outside the gene matches. Germline CDR1 and CDR2: LGHNA and YSLEER. The length of the CDR3 is 15 residues. The CDR3 DNA reads TGCGCCAGCAGCCAAGTGGTAGCGGGACTCTACGAGCAGTACTTC. This gives the protein CASSQVVAGLYEQYF.

This sequence joins TRBV6-2 or TRBV6-3 and TRBJ2-4, with D maybe TRBD2 (5 bases). CDR3 size: 20 residues. Per the germline V gene, CDR1 is MNHEY and CDR2 is SVGEGT. V dropped 7 bases and J dropped 0 bases, with 28 bases sitting between them. Here the CDR3 DNA reads TGTGCCAGCACCAAATCCCCCAGGCGGGTGCCGAATCTAGCCAAAAACATTCAGTACTTC. This gives the protein CASTKSPRRVPNLAKNIQYF.

This clonotype has a handful of counts. The chain has TRBV7-2 and TRBJ2-5, with 9 bases fitting TRBD1. The J call may be faulty, since TRBJ2-7 better matches the DNA end. Germline values: CDR1 SGHTA, CDR2 FQGNSA. This CDR3 comprises 16 residues. This chain's CDR3 is CASSLVMGQGPYEQYF. In DNA, the CDR3 is TGTGCCAGCAGCTTAGTTATGGGACAGGGACCCTACGAGCAGTACTTC.

This chain uses TRBV20-1 with TRBJ2-7, with 8 positions matching TRBD2. Trimming cost V 2 bases and J 3 bases; bases outside gene matches: 3. The CDR3 totals 13 residues. From germline, CDR1 is DFQATT and CDR2 SNEGSKA (reference sequence). CDR3 residues: CSARPGGYYEQYF. CDR3 in DNA: TGCAGTGCTAGACCGGGGGGGTACTACGAGCAGTACTTC.

The chain is built from TRBV7-2 and TRBJ1-6; 9 nucleotides agree with TRBD1. This CDR3 spans 14 amino acids. After removal of 5 bases from V and 9 bases from J, the junction contained 5 bases not matched to a gene. Germline V gives CDR1 SGHTA, CDR2 FQGNSA. CDR3 region: CASSNRDRASPLHF. As DNA, the CDR3 is TGTGCCAGCAGCAACCGGGACAGGGCTTCACCCCTCCACTTT.

The genes are TRBV19 and TRBJ1-1; D perhaps matches TRBD1 (6 bases). The CDR3 has 16 residues. The germline gives CDR1 LNHDA, CDR2 SQIVND (reference sequence). Deletions cut 3 bases from V and 0 bases from J, with 14 bases between. CDR3 sequence: CASSILPGQLNTEAFF. The CDR3 region has the DNA TGTGCCAGTAGTATCCTCCCCGGACAGTTGAACACTGAAGCTTTCTTT.

Ten or more counts support this clonotype. The V and J genes are TRBV20-1 and TRBJ2-7; 12 bases agree with TRBD2. Germline V gene data show CDR1 as DFQATT and CDR2 as SNEGSKA (reference sequence). The CDR3 runs 14 residues. V lost 6 bases to trimming and J lost 4 bases; unmatched junction nucleotides: 7. CDR3 sequence (DNA): TGCAGTGCCGCGACTAGCGGGAGAAGTTACGAGCAGTACTTC. Amino acid sequence: CSAATSGRSYEQYF.

The rearrangement joins TRBV4-2 to TRBJ2-1; 8 bases map to TRBD1. Looked up from germline, CDR1 is LGHNA and CDR2 is YNFKEQ. The V gene end was trimmed by 1 base and the J gene end by 5 bases; junction bases not matched to a gene: 7. The CDR3 is made up of 16 amino acids. CDR3 sequence reads: CASSQVPGQDNNEQFF. The CDR3 DNA sequence: TGTGCCAGCAGCCAAGTCCCGGGACAGGACAACAATGAGCAGTTCTTC.

A note on this clonotype: The conserved final phenylalanine or tryptophan is absent from the CDR3, which likely points to a read error. The chain combines TRBV29-1 with TRBJ2-1; 7 bases match TRBD2. The DNA matches TRBJ2-5 better at its end, which makes the J call doubtful. CDR3 size: 13 residues. Germline CDR1 reads SQVTM; CDR2 reads ANQGSEA. The CDR3 loop is CSFTSDIQETQYL. CDR3 DNA: TGCAGCTTTACTAGCGATATCCAAGAGACCCAGTACCTC.

In the case of this clonotype: At one boundary the junction diverges from the germline segment, which might be a read error. This CDR3 reads CAGSQQGAVFAETQYF. DNA for the CDR3: TGCGCCGGCAGCCAACAGGGCGCTGTGTTCGCGGAGACCCAGTACTTC. The chain combines TRBV4-1 with TRBJ2-5; TRBD1 is a possible D gene (6 bases). The CDR3 covers 16 residues. Germline CDR1 reads MGHRA; CDR2 reads YSYEKL.

The V call is TRBV12-3 or TRBV12-4, the J call TRBJ1-2; unclear D gene. The CDR3 sequence is 13 residues long. The V end was cut by 4 bases, the J end by 5 bases, with 11 bases between. CDR3 loop: CASSSAAAYGYTF. Here the CDR3 DNA reads TGTGCCAGCAGTTCAGCGGCGGCTTATGGCTACACCTTC.

This clonotype was seen a few times. The J gene is TRBJ2-1, the V gene TRBV7-6; TRBD2 is a possible D gene (7 bases). Matching the DNA end better, TRBJ2-7 makes the J call doubtful. From germline, CDR1 is SGHVS and CDR2 FNYEAQ. CDR3 length: 20 amino acids. CDR3 sequence: CASSARGPRGGRINSYEQYF. The DNA for the CDR3 is TGTGCCAGCAGCGCCCGAGGCCCAAGGGGGGGACGGATCAACTCCTACGAGCAGTACTTC.

This clonotype has just a few counts. CDR3 loop: CSVLRTGSYEQYF. The CDR3 DNA is TGCAGCGTTCTTAGGACAGGGAGCTACGAGCAGTACTTC. The V and J genes are TRBV29-1 and TRBJ2-7; 8 positions agree with TRBD1. The V and J ends lost 5 bases and 3 bases, in that order; junction bases with no gene match: 6. This CDR3 region has 13 residues. The V gene's germline CDR1 is SQVTM and CDR2 ANQGSEA.

The sample holds a few counts of this clonotype. The rearrangement uses TRBV10-2 and TRBJ2-6; possible D gene TRBD2, 9 bases. V lost 8 bases to trimming and J lost 4 bases, with 24 bases between them. CDR1 WSHSY and CDR2 SAAADI come from the germline V gene. CDR3 length equals 18 residues. As DNA, the CDR3 is TGCGCCAGCGGACAGGGCTGGACTAGCGTTTCAGGGGCCAACGTCCTGACTTTC. Protein sequence: CASGQGWTSVSGANVLTF.

In this sample, this clonotype turned up a few times. This chain connects TRBV12-5 to TRBJ2-5; D assignment may be TRBD1 or TRBD2 (5 bases each). The length of the CDR3 is 12 residues. With 7 bases removed from V and 5 bases from J, the gap between germline ends came to 11 bases. Germline V gives CDR1 LGHNT, CDR2 FRNRAP. The CDR3 loop reads CASAGHLETQYF. The CDR3 DNA reads TGTGCTAGTGCGGGGCATCTGGAGACCCAGTACTTC.